These T cell receptor beta chains were read from a single sample in a study of T cells in tuberculosis. The table came from immunoSEQ multiplex PCR; TCRdb's copy has only in-frame clones and leaves some out. The table has 30,000 to 35,000 clones, 80% to 95% seen once. Sequenced material: PBMCs. These receptors all stem from a donor aged 10 to 29 with latent tuberculosis or without tuberculosis infection. The CDR3 runs from the conserved cysteine through the conserved F or W. A D gene is named only where the DNA matches it firmly. Size is omitted from some rows. Given values are once, few, many or a class for expanded clones.

V	D	J	size	CDR3	DNA
TRBV5-1	NA	TRBJ1-1	NA	CASSLQGDTEAFF	TGCGCCAGCAGCTTACAGGGAGACACTGAAGCTTTCTTT
TRBV7-2	NA	TRBJ1-5	NA	CASSSQGGNQPQHF	TGTGCCAGCAGCTCACAGGGCGGAAATCAGCCCCAGCATTTT
TRBV7-2	TRBD1	TRBJ2-5	NA	CASSPRTGIRGTQYF	TGTGCCAGCAGCCCGAGGACAGGAATAAGAGGGACCCAGTACTTC
TRBV27	NA	TRBJ2-7	NA	CASSLRGMPLEQYF	TGTGCCAGCAGTTTACGAGGGATGCCCCTCGAGCAGTACTTC
TRBV5-6	NA	TRBJ1-1	NA	CASSGTGYTEAFF	TGTGCCAGCAGCGGAACAGGATACACTGAAGCTTTCTTT
TRBV4-1	NA	TRBJ1-2	NA	CASSQGGVGRGSNYGYTF	TGCGCCAGCAGCCAAGGAGGTGTAGGGAGGGGGAGTAACTATGGCTACACCTTC
TRBV25-1	NA	TRBJ1-1	NA	CASSEAWSRQAFF	TGTGCCAGCAGTGAAGCATGGAGCCGTCAAGCTTTCTTT
TRBV28	TRBD1	TRBJ1-1	once	CASGARQGRGTEAFF	TGTGCCAGCGGGGCGAGACAGGGGCGAGGAACTGAAGCTTTCTTT
TRBV6-8	TRBD2	TRBJ2-2	NA	CASGTSGTGELFF	TGTGCCAGCGGGACTAGCGGGACCGGGGAGCTGTTTTTT
TRBV5-6	NA	TRBJ1-4	NA	CASSLRQVNEKLFF	TGTGCCAGCAGCTTGAGACAGGTTAATGAAAAACTGTTTTTT
TRBV7-2	TRBD2	TRBJ2-3	NA	CASSLELLAGDTQYF	TGTGCCAGCAGCTTAGAGCTATTAGCGGGGGATACGCAGTATTTT
TRBV4-3	NA	TRBJ1-1	NA	CASSQVGGGNTEAFF	TGCGCCAGCAGCCAAGTGGGGGGAGGGAACACTGAAGCTTTCTTT
TRBV19	TRBD1	TRBJ1-6	NA	CASTGGTMRSYNSPLHF	TGTGCCAGTACAGGGGGAACTATGCGCTCCTATAATTCACCCCTCCACTTT
TRBV7-2	NA	TRBJ1-5	NA	CASSLGQSNQPQHF	TGTGCCAGCAGCTTAGGACAGAGTAATCAGCCCCAGCATTTT
TRBV9	NA	TRBJ1-2	NA	CASSVDEGVDGYTF	TGTGCCAGCAGCGTAGATGAAGGGGTTGACGGCTACACCTTC
TRBV7-9	TRBD2	TRBJ2-3	NA	CASSYLTSGGADTQYF	TGTGCCAGCAGCTACCTGACTAGCGGGGGCGCAGATACGCAGTATTTT
TRBV14	NA	TRBJ1-2	NA	CASSQPGANYGYTF	TGTGCCAGCAGCCAGCCCGGAGCTAACTATGGCTACACCTTC
TRBV7-9	TRBD2	TRBJ2-5	once	CASSPPGLAVQETQYF	TGTGCCAGCAGCCCCCCGGGACTAGCGGTCCAAGAGACCCAGTACTTC
TRBV5-4	NA	TRBJ1-1	NA	CASSGGGGLPNTEAFF	TGTGCCAGCAGCGGGGGGGGAGGGCTGCCGAACACTGAAGCTTTCTTT
TRBV11-2	TRBD2	TRBJ2-7	NA	CASSLGSSGYYEQYF	TGTGCCAGCAGCTTAGGTTCTAGCGGTTACTACGAGCAGTACTTC
TRBV28	NA	TRBJ1-2	once	CASSSRTTQGYTF	TGTGCCAGCAGTTCCCGGACAACTCAGGGCTACACCTTC
TRBV28	NA	TRBJ2-1	NA	CASLGVAYNEQFF	TGTGCCAGCTTAGGGGTTGCCTACAATGAGCAGTTCTTC
TRBV7-9	NA	TRBJ2-1	NA	CASSRASNEQFF	TGTGCCAGCTCGAGAGCTAGCAATGAGCAGTTCTTC
TRBV5-1	TRBD1	TRBJ2-3	NA	CASSLAPTGTGGSTDTQYF	TGCGCCAGCAGCTTGGCACCAACAGGGACAGGGGGCAGCACAGATACGCAGTATTTT
TRBV7-9	TRBD2	TRBJ2-5	NA	CASSWTSGEIIDQETQYF	TGTGCCAGCAGCTGGACTAGCGGGGAAATAATAGATCAAGAGACCCAGTACTTC
TRBV7-3	TRBD2	TRBJ2-1	NA	CASSPSGGWHNEQFF	TGTGCCAGCAGCCCATCGGGAGGGTGGCACAATGAGCAGTTCTTC
TRBV6-5	TRBD1	TRBJ1-2	NA	CASSYLLTGGNYGYTF	TGTGCCAGCAGTTACCTACTCACAGGGGGAAACTATGGCTACACCTTC
TRBV7-3	NA	TRBJ2-2	NA	CASSYQGHTGELFF	TGTGCCAGCAGCTACCAGGGTCACACCGGGGAGCTGTTTTTT
TRBV7-3	TRBD2	TRBJ2-1	NA	CASSLNGRTSGLSSYNEQFF	TGTGCCAGCAGCTTAAACGGTCGAACTAGCGGGCTGAGCTCCTACAATGAGCAGTTCTTC
TRBV5-4	NA	TRBJ2-3	once	CASNGRGRSTDTQYF	TGTGCCAGCAACGGCAGAGGGAGGAGCACAGATACGCAGTATTTT